At least ten counts were recorded for the clone carrying this T cell receptor (beta chain). The target antigen is unknown. The sample belongs to a study of response to subunit inactivated influenza vaccine. Study findings and constraints: The authors proposed limited new T cell recruitment per seasonal influenza vaccination.

The V and J ends lost 1 base and 1 base, in that order; junction bases with no gene match: 3. The length of the CDR3 is 15 residues. Germline lookup yields CDR1 SGHRS and CDR2 YFSETQ. TCRdb fed the RT-PCR reads into MiXCR, producing one record per CDR3 protein. The sample yields 560,000 or so distinct CDR3 sequences, 6.5% to 8% seen once. The source is a man aged 50 to 69 who received an inactivated influenza vaccine. This material consisted of PBMCs from blood, taken around 2 years after vaccination. The chain recombines TRBV5-1 with TRBJ2-3, with TRBD2 identical over 7 bases. CDR3 nucleotide sequence: TGCGCCAGCAGCTTGCCGGCGGGAGGCACAGATACGCAGTATTTT. This sequence encodes CASSLPAGGTDTQYF. The full variable domain, its missing parts supplied by reference TRBV5-1 and TRBJ2-3, is KAGVTQTPRYLIKTRGQQVTLSCSPISGHRSVSWYQQTPGQGLQFLFEYFSETQRNKGNFPGRFSGRQFSNSRSEMNVSTLELGDSALYLCASSLPAGGTDTQYFGPGTRLTVL.